In this sample, the clone carrying this TCR beta chain turned up a few times. The antigen is unknown. Treatment specified: roughly 11-day PBMC culture with coronavirus spike peptide pools or control peptides (ViraFEST assay). The sample comes from a study of vaccination and CD4 T cells after COVID-19. Study-level background: The post-vaccine samples came a median roughly 72 days after dose two (range 14 to 241).

Sequenced with the Oncomine TCR Beta short-read assay was DNA taken from cultured CD4+ T cells. MiXCR, run by TCRdb on the PCR reads, gives a single entry per CDR3 protein. The data contain 14,000 to 15,000 distinct CDR3 sequences, about 50% of them singletons. This CDR3 comprises 13 residues. Looked up from germline, CDR1 is LNHDA and CDR2 is SQIVND (reference sequence). The V end was cut by 5 bases, the J end by 7 bases, with 12 bases between. The chain joins TRBV19 to TRBJ2-1, with D perhaps matching TRBD1 (5 bases). This sequence was found in a human donor who had recovered from COVID-19. Sequencing used CD4+ T cells from blood, cultured in vitro. The CDR3 here is CASSLTRVNEQFF. The CDR3 bases are TGTGCCAGTAGTTTGACCAGGGTAAATGAGCAGTTCTTC.